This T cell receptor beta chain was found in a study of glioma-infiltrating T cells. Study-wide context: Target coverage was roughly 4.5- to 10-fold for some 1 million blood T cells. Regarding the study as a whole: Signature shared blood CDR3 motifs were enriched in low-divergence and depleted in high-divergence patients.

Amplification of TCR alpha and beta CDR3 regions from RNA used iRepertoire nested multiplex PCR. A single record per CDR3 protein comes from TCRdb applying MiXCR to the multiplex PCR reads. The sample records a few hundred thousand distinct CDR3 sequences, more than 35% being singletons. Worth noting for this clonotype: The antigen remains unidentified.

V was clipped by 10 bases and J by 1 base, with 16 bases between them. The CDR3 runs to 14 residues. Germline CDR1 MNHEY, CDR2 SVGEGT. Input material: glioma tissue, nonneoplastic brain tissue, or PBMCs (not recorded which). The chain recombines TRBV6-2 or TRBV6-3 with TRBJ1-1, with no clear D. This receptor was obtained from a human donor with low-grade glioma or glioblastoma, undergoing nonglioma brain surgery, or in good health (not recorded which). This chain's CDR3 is CATLMVRQNTEAFF. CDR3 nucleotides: TGTGCCACCCTCATGGTCAGACAGAACACTGAAGCTTTCTTT.